These 15 T cell receptor beta chains came from one sample sequenced in a study of shared clonotypes between healthy human individuals. Clones were sequenced by immunoSEQ multiplex PCR, and TCRdb holds only the in-frame ones, with some missing. Of 2 million to 2.5 million clones detected, approximately 96% appear once; the ten largest clones hold roughly 0.13%. Material for sequencing was naive CD4+ T cells sorted from blood. Indicated subset: CD45RA+ positively selected. These receptors came from a man younger than 35 in good health.

The chain combines TRBV12-5 with TRBJ1-3; the D is unclear. This CDR3 contains 15 residues. Trimming removed 2 bases from V and 4 bases from J, with 12 bases in between. The germline V gene encodes CDR1 LGHNT and CDR2 FRNRAP. This chain's CDR3 is CASGLTPPTGNTIYF. The CDR3 coding sequence is TGTGCTAGTGGTTTGACCCCTCCGACCGGAAACACCATATATTTT. The complete variable domain, with remaining parts taken from reference TRBV12-5 and TRBJ1-3, reads DARVTQTPRHKVTEMGQEVTMRCQPILGHNTVFWYRQTMMQGLELLAYFRNRAPLDDSGMPKDRFSAEMPDATLATLKIQPSEPRDSAVYFCASGLTPPTGNTIYFGEGSWLTVV.

The gene calls are TRBV10-3 and TRBJ1-4; D is unclear. V gave up 10 bases and J gave up 0 bases, with 9 bases separating them. CDR1 and CDR2 (germline): ENHRY, SYGVKD. This CDR3 has 13 amino acids. The CDR3 here is CATSLATNEKLFF. As DNA, the CDR3 is TGTGCCACTAGTTTGGCAACTAATGAAAAACTGTTTTTT.

The V and J genes are TRBV5-1 and TRBJ1-4; 8 nucleotides agree with TRBD1. Unmatched junction bases numbered 5, after V lost 4 bases and J lost 3 bases. Germline V gene data show CDR1 as SGHRS and CDR2 as YFSETQ. The CDR3 extends over 15 amino acids. The CDR3 protein is CASSGQGWANEKLFF. CDR3 DNA sequence: TGCGCCAGCAGCGGACAGGGTTGGGCTAATGAAAAACTGTTTTTT.

This sequence joins TRBV10-3 and TRBJ2-2, with D possibly being TRBD1 (7 bases). Trimming cost V 6 bases and J 4 bases, with 12 bases left between them. This CDR3 is built from 14 residues. Germline assignment: CDR1 ENHRY and CDR2 SYGVKD. CDR3 region: CAIREGTATGELFF. CDR3 DNA: TGTGCCATCAGGGAGGGGACAGCCACCGGGGAGCTGTTTTTT.

This rearrangement joins TRBV19 to TRBJ2-3; D is ambiguous. Trimming took off 5 bases at V and 2 bases at J, with 8 bases between the two ends. This CDR3 is built from 13 residues. Germline V CDR1 and CDR2: LNHDA, SQIVND (reference sequence). Here the CDR3 DNA reads TGTGCCAGTAGTTTGAGACCCACAGATACGCAGTATTTT. This sequence encodes CASSLRPTDTQYF.

The chain joins TRBV5-6 to TRBJ2-3, with D possibly matching TRBD2 (5 bases). The ends were cut back, 1 base at V and 5 bases at J, with 14 bases in the middle. The CDR3 sequence is 15 residues long. The germline V gene has CDR1 SGHDT and CDR2 YYEEEE. The CDR3: CASSLLPLAGDTQYF. The CDR3 nucleotides read TGTGCCAGCAGCTTGCTGCCCCTAGCCGGAGATACGCAGTATTTT.

Here the CDR3 reads CASSLAFGNIEETQYF. Written as DNA, the CDR3 is TGCGCCAGCAGCTTGGCCTTCGGCAACATAGAAGAGACCCAGTACTTC. The V and J genes are TRBV5-1 and TRBJ2-5; D gene uncertain. Trimming shortened V by 0 bases and J by 3 bases, and 15 bases separated the two germline ends. Germline CDR1 and CDR2: SGHRS and YFSETQ. The length of the CDR3 is 16 residues.

This clone was counted a single time. The chain recombines TRBV9 with TRBJ1-2; TRBD1 matches 9 bases. The V segment lost 1 base and the J segment 5 bases; nucleotides outside the gene matches: 3. CDR1 and CDR2 (germline): SGDLS, YYNGEE. This CDR3 contains 14 residues. This CDR3 reads CASSVRTGDYGYTF. CDR3 coding DNA: TGTGCCAGCAGCGTAAGGACAGGGGATTATGGCTACACCTTC.

The CDR3 loop is CASRGQGFHEQFF. The CDR3 DNA follows: TGTGCCAGCAGAGGACAGGGGTTCCATGAGCAGTTCTTC. The chain joins TRBV2 to TRBJ2-1; 9 bases fit TRBD1. Germline V gene lookup returns CDR1 SNHLY and CDR2 FYNNEI. V trimming: 6 bases; J trimming: 8 bases; junction bases outside the gene matches: 5. The CDR3 has 13 residues.

V gene TRBV10-3 combines with J gene TRBJ2-3; D remains ambiguous. CDR3 length equals 18 residues. CDR1 ENHRY and CDR2 SYGVKD come from the germline V gene. V lost 2 bases and J lost 0, with 18 bases in between. This CDR3 reads CAISERAATIPSTDTQYF. The CDR3 coding sequence is TGTGCCATCAGTGAGAGGGCGGCTACAATACCTAGCACAGATACGCAGTATTTT.

The gene calls are TRBV6-5 and TRBJ2-3; weak D call: TRBD2 (6 bases). Trimming took off 7 bases at V and 5 bases at J, with 19 bases between the two ends. CDR1 and CDR2 (germline): MNHEY, SVGAGI. The CDR3 length is 15 residues. DNA of the CDR3: TGTGCCAGCACTCCACCGGGAGTCGGCAGAGATACGCAGTATTTT. This encodes CASTPPGVGRDTQYF.

V usage is TRBV6-1 and J usage is TRBJ1-1, with TRBD1 as a possible D gene (5 bases). Germline CDR1 MNHNS, CDR2 SASEGT. The CDR3 loop spans 14 amino acids. The V end lost 5 bases, the J end lost 2 bases, and 12 bases lay between the germline ends. CDR3 DNA sequence: TGTGCCAGCAGTCTCTTGGGGGTAAACACTGAAGCTTTCTTT. This encodes CASSLLGVNTEAFF.

As to this clone: The same CDR3 arises from other DNA sequences in this sample as well. The rearrangement joins TRBV6-6 to TRBJ2-5; 8 positions agree with TRBD2. The CDR3 runs to 14 residues. The J segment lost 4 bases and the V segment lost 0 bases, leaving 1 base of the junction unmatched. Per the germline V gene, CDR1 is MNHNY and CDR2 is SVGAGI (reference sequence). The CDR3 DNA reads as TGTGCCAGCAGTTACTCGCTAGCGGGAGAGACCCAGTACTTC. Its translation is CASSYSLAGETQYF.

V is TRBV5-6 and J is TRBJ2-7; D possibly corresponds to TRBD2 (6 bases). The CDR3 has 15 residues. Trimming took 5 bases from V and 2 from J, leaving 17 bases between them. CDR1 and CDR2 (germline): SGHDT, YYEEEE. CDR3 coding DNA: TGTGCCAGCAGGGAGGGGCGCGGGTCCCCCTACGAGCAGTACTTC. Protein sequence: CASREGRGSPYEQYF.

This chain joins TRBV7-2 and TRBJ2-3; possible D gene TRBD1, 6 bases. CDR3 length: 15 residues. The V gene's germline CDR1 is SGHTA and CDR2 FQGNSA. The germline V and J ends were trimmed by 5 bases and 0 bases, with 12 bases remaining between them. CDR3: CASSLTGLSTDTQYF. In DNA, the CDR3 is TGTGCCAGCAGCCTGACAGGACTTAGCACAGATACGCAGTATTTT.